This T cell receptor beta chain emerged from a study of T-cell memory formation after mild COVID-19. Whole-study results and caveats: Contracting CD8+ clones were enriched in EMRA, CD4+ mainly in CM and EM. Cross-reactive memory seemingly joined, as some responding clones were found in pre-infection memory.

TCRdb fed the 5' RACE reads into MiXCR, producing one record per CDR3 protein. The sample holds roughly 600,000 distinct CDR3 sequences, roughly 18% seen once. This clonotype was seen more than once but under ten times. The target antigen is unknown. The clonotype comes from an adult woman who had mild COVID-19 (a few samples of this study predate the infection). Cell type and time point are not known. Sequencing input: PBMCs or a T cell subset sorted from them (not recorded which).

CDR3: CASSLGLGQGSTGELFF. The CDR3 DNA follows: TGTGCCAGCAGCTTAGGATTGGGGCAGGGGAGCACCGGGGAGCTGTTTTTT. The V and J genes are TRBV7-3 and TRBJ2-2; perhaps TRBD1 as D (6 bases). The V end lost 2 bases, the J end lost 4 bases, and 17 bases lay between the germline ends. The CDR3 has 17 residues. Looked up from germline, CDR1 is SGHTA and CDR2 is FQGTGA.